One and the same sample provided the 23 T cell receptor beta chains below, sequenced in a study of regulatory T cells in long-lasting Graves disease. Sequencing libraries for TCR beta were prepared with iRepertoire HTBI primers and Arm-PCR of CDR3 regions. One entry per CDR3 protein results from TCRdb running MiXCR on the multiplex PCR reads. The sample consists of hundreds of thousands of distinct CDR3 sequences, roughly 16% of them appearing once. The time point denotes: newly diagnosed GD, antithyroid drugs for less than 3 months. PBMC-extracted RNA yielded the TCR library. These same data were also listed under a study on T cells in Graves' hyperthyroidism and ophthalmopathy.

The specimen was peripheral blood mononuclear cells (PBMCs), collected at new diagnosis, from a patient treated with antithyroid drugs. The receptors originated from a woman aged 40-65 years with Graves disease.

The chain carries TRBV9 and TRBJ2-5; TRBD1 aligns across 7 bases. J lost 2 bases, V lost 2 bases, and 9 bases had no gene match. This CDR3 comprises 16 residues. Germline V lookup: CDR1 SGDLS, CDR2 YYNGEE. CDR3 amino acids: CASSVKPDRPQETQYF. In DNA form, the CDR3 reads TGTGCCAGCAGCGTCAAGCCGGACAGGCCGCAAGAGACCCAGTACTTC.

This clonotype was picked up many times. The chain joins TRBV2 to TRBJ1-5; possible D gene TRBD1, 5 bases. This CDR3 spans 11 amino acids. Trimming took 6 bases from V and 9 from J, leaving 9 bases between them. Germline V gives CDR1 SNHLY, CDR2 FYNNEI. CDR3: CASRGDGPQHF. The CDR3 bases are TGTGCCAGCAGAGGGGACGGGCCCCAGCATTTT.

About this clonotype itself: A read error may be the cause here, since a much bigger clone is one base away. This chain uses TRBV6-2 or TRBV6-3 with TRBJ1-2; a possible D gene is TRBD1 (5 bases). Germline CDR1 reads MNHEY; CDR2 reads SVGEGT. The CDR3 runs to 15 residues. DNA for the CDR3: TGTGTCAGCGAGTGGCAGGGAGGCGGTGACTATGGCTACACCTTC. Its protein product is CVSEWQGGGDYGYTF.

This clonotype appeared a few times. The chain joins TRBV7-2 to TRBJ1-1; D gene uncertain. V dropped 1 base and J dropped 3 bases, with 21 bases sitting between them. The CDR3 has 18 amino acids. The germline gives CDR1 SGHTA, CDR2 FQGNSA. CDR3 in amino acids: CASSLDFLQVPTDTEAFF. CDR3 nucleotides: TGTGCCAGCAGCTTAGATTTCCTTCAGGTCCCGACCGACACTGAAGCTTTCTTT.

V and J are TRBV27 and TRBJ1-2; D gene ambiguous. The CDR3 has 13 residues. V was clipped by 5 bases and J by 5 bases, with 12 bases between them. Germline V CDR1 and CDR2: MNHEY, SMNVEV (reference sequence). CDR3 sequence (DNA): TGTGCCAGCAGTGCGATGACTGGGTATGGCTACACCTTC. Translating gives CASSAMTGYGYTF.

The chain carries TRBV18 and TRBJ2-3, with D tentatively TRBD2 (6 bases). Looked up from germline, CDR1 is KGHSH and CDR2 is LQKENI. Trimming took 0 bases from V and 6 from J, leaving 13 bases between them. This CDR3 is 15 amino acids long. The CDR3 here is CASSPPGTSGDTQYF. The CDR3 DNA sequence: TGTGCCAGCTCACCACCCGGGACTTCTGGGGATACGCAGTATTTT.

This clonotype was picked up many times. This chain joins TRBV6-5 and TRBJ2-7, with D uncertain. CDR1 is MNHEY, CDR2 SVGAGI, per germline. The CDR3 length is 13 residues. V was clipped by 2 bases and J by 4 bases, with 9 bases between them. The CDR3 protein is CASSYTTGYEQYF. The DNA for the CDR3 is TGTGCCAGCAGTTACACTACTGGATACGAGCAGTACTTC.

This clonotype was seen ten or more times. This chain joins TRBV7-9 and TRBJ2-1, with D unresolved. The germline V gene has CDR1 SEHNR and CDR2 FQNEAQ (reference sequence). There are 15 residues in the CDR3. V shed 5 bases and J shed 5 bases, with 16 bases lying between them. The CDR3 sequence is CASSPPGDWNNEQFF. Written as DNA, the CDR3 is TGTGCCAGCAGCCCTCCCGGTGACTGGAACAATGAGCAGTTCTTC. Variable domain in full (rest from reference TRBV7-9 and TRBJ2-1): DTGVSQNPRHKITKRGQNVTFRCDPISEHNRLYWYRQTLGQGPEFLTYFQNEAQLEKSRLLSDRFSAERPKGSFSTLEIQRTEQGDSAMYLCASSPPGDWNNEQFFGPGTRLTVL.

The CDR3 sequence is CASSTGRAIEAFF. CDR3 nucleotides: TGTGCCAGTAGTACGGGACGGGCAATTGAAGCTTTCTTT. The V gene is TRBV19, the J gene TRBJ1-1; TRBD1 might be the D (5 bases). Germline lookup yields CDR1 LNHDA and CDR2 SQIVND (reference sequence). Trimming took 4 bases from V and 7 from J, leaving 13 bases between them. The CDR3 is made up of 13 amino acids.

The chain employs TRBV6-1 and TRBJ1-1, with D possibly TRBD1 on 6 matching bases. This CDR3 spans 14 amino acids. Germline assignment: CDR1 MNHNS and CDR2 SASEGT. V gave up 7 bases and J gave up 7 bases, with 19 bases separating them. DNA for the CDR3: TGTGCCAGCACCCCCGCGACAGGAGGGTATGAAGCTTTCTTT. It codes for CASTPATGGYEAFF.

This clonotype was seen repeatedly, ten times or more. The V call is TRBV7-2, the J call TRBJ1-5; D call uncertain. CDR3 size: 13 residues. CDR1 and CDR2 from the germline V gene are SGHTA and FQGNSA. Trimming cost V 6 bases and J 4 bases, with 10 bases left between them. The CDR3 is CASSTDVNQPQHF. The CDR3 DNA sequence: TGTGCCAGCAGTACGGACGTAAATCAGCCCCAGCATTTT.

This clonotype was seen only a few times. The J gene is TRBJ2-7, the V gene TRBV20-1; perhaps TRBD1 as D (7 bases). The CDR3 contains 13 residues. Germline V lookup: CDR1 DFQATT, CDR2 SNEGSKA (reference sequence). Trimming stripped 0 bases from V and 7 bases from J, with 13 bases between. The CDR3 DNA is TGCAGTGCTAGAGACAGGGGGGAATGGGAGCAGTACTTC. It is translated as CSARDRGEWEQYF.

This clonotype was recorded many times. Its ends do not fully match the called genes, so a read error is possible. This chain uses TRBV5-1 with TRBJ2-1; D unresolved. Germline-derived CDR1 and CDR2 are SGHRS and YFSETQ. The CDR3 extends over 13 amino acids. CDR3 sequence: CASSLLIYNEQFF. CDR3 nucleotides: TGTGCCAGCAGCCTCCTAATCTACAATGAGCAGTTCTTC.

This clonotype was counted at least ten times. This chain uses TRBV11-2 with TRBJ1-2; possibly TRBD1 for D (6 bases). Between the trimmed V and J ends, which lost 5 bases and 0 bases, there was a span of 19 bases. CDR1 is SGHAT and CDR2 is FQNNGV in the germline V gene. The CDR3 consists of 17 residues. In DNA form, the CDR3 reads TGTGCCAGCAGCCCCTCAACAGGGCAGAAAACTAACTATGGCTACACCTTC. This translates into CASSPSTGQKTNYGYTF. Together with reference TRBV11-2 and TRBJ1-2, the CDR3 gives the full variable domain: EAGVAQSPRYKIIEKRQSVAFWCNPISGHATLYWYQQILGQGPKLLIQFQNNGVVDDSQLPKDRFSAERLKGVDSTLKIQPAKLEDSAVYLCASSPSTGQKTNYGYTFGSGTRLTVV.

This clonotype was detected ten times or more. Here the CDR3 reads CSATDRRNTEAFF. DNA for the CDR3: TGCAGCGCAACCGACAGGCGGAACACTGAAGCTTTCTTT. The chain uses TRBV29-1 and TRBJ1-1; TRBD1 might be the D (6 bases). Trimming removed 7 bases from V and 1 base from J, with 13 bases in between. The CDR3 runs 13 residues. Germline CDR1 and CDR2: SQVTM and ANQGSEA.

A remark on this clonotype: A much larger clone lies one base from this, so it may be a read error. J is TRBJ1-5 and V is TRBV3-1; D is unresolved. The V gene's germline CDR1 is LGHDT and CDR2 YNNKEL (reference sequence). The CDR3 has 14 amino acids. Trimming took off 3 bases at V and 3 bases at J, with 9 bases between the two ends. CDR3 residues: CASSQAEDNQPQHF. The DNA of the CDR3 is TGTGCCAGCAGCCAGGCAGAAGACAATCAGCCCCAGCATTTT.

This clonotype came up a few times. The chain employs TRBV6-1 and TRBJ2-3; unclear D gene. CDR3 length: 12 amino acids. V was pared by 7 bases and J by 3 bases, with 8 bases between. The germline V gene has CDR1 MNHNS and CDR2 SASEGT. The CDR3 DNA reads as TGTGCCAGCAAACGAGGAACAGATACGCAGTATTTT. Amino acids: CASKRGTDTQYF.

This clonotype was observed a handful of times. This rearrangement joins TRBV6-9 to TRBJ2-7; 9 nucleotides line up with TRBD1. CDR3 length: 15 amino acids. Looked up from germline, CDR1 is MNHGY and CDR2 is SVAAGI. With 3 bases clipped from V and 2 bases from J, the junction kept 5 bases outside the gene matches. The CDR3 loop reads CASSYDGTGTYEQYF. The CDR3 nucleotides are TGTGCCAGCAGTTACGATGGGACAGGGACCTACGAGCAGTACTTC.

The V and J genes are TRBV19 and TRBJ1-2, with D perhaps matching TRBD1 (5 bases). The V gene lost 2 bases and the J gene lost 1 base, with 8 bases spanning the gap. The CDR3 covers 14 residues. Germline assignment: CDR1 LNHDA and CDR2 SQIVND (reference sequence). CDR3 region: CASSIMGDNYGYTF. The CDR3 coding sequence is TGTGCCAGTAGTATAATGGGGGATAACTATGGCTACACCTTC.

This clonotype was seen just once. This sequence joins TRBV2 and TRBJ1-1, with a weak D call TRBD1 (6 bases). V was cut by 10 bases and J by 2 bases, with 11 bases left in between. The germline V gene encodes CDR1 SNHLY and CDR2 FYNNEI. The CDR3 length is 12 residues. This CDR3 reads CANQGTNTEAFF. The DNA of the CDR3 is TGTGCCAACCAGGGGACTAACACTGAAGCTTTCTTT.

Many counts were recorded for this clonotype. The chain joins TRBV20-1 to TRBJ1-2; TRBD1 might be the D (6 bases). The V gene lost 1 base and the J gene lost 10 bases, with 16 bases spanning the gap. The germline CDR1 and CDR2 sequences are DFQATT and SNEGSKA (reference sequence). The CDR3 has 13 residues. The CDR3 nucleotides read TGCAGTGCTAGAGTTCCAGGGGAAGTTGACTACACCTTC. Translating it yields CSARVPGEVDYTF.

DNA of the CDR3: TGTGCCAGCAGTCACGACAGGGTTGATAACACTGAAGCTTTCTTT. Translation: CASSHDRVDNTEAFF. This chain joins TRBV6-1 and TRBJ1-1; 7 nucleotides agree with TRBD1. This CDR3 is built from 15 residues. Trimming removed 5 bases from V and 2 bases from J; junction bases left unmatched: 8. Germline V CDR1 and CDR2: MNHNS, SASEGT.

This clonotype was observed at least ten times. DNA of the CDR3: TGCAGTGCTAGAGTCACAGCGGACTACAATGAGCAGTTCTTC. It is translated as CSARVTADYNEQFF. The chain joins TRBV20-1 to TRBJ2-1; perhaps TRBD2 as D (5 bases). Trimming shortened V by 1 base and J by 3 bases, and 10 bases separated the two germline ends. The V gene's germline CDR1 is DFQATT and CDR2 SNEGSKA (reference sequence). This CDR3 comprises 14 residues.